Listed below are T cell receptor beta chains from one sample, sequenced in a study of cytomegalovirus exposure and HLA in healthy donors. Assay: immunoSEQ multiplex PCR; the TCRdb copy retains only in-frame clones and omits some. The data show fewer than 90,000 clones, with 94% seen just once and 2.1% held by the top ten. The specimen sequenced was PBMCs. The receptors originated from a young woman in good health and CMV-seronegative. The CDR3 runs from the conserved cysteine through the conserved F or W. D genes are given only for firm matches. Expanded clones get a size class; other rows say once, few or many, or leave the size out.

TRBV5-1	.	TRBJ2-2	.	CASPPGAGTGELFF	TGCGCCAGCCCCCCGGGTGCGGGGACCGGGGAGCTGTTTTTT
TRBV30	.	TRBJ2-7	TRBD2	CAWSKGTSHEQYF	TGTGCCTGGAGTAAAGGGACTAGCCACGAGCAGTACTTC
TRBV7-9	.	TRBJ2-7	TRBD1	CASSPGTGYEQYF	TGTGCCAGCAGTCCCGGGACAGGCTACGAGCAGTACTTC
TRBV10-1	.	TRBJ2-7	.	CASSESSRRREQYF	TGCGCCAGCAGTGAGTCCTCTAGGAGGCGGGAGCAGTACTTC
TRBV5-1	.	TRBJ2-7	.	CASSLAVSGLGYEQYF	TGCGCCAGCAGCTTGGCCGTCTCAGGGTTGGGTTACGAGCAGTACTTC
TRBV19	.	TRBJ2-2	.	CASSIAGYTGELFF	TGTGCCAGTAGTATAGCCGGGTACACCGGGGAGCTGTTTTTT
TRBV11-2	.	TRBJ2-7	TRBD2	CASSLQREGYEQYF	TGTGCCAGCAGCTTACAGCGGGAGGGGTACGAGCAGTACTTC
TRBV6-1	.	TRBJ1-4	TRBD1	CASSELDRAKKLFF	TGTGCCAGCAGTGAACTCGACAGGGCTAAAAAACTGTTTTTT
TRBV4-1	.	TRBJ2-1	TRBD2	CASSQEGTSNEQFF	TGCGCCAGCAGCCAAGAGGGGACTAGTAATGAGCAGTTCTTC
TRBV5-6	.	TRBJ2-1	TRBD2	CASSGSLAGVDEQFF	TGTGCCAGCAGCGGTAGCCTAGCGGGAGTCGATGAGCAGTTCTTC
TRBV27	.	TRBJ2-5	.	CASSSPGTLETQYF	TGTGCCAGCAGTTCCCCAGGTACCTTGGAGACCCAGTACTTC
TRBV6-5	.	TRBJ1-1	.	CASSWSQEHEAFF	TGTGCCAGCAGCTGGTCCCAAGAGCATGAAGCTTTCTTT
TRBV29-1	.	TRBJ1-4	.	CSVDQSGIGEKLFF	TGCAGCGTTGATCAGTCAGGGATCGGGGAAAAACTGTTTTTT
TRBV4-3	.	TRBJ1-6	.	CASSQDLTPDSPLHF	TGCGCCAGCAGCCAAGATCTCACCCCGGATTCACCCCTCCACTTT
TRBV10-3	.	TRBJ1-1	.	CAISVIRGNTEAFF	TGTGCCATCAGCGTAATCAGGGGGAACACTGAAGCTTTCTTT
TRBV6-1	.	TRBJ2-7	.	CASKWRSSYEQYF	TGTGCCAGCAAGTGGCGGAGCTCCTACGAGCAGTACTTC
TRBV6-5	.	TRBJ1-1	TRBD1	CASRNAGGTEAFF	TGTGCCAGCAGAAATGCAGGGGGCACTGAAGCTTTCTTT
TRBV4-3	.	TRBJ2-7	TRBD2	CASSQMSGGAYEQYF	TGCGCCAGCAGCCAAATGAGCGGGGGGGCCTACGAGCAGTACTTC
TRBV9	.	TRBJ2-3	TRBD2	CASSAGLAGNTDTQYF	TGTGCCAGCAGCGCGGGACTAGCGGGGAACACAGATACGCAGTATTTT
TRBV27	.	TRBJ2-1	.	CASSLTGTPYNEQFF	TGTGCCAGCAGTTTAACTGGGACACCGTACAATGAGCAGTTCTTC
TRBV5-6	.	TRBJ2-1	TRBD1	CASSLGTGGASYNEQFF	TGTGCCAGCAGCTTGGGGACAGGGGGCGCGTCCTACAATGAGCAGTTCTTC
TRBV11-3	once	TRBJ2-1	.	CASSLGLRPEQFF	TGTGCCAGCAGCTTGGGCCTACGTCCTGAGCAGTTCTTC
TRBV18	.	TRBJ1-1	.	CASSPRTENTEAFF	TGTGCCAGCTCACCCCGGACAGAGAACACTGAAGCTTTCTTT
TRBV2	.	TRBJ1-5	.	CASSNRVGGNQPQHF	TGTGCCAGCAGCAACAGGGTGGGAGGCAATCAGCCCCAGCATTTT
TRBV9	.	TRBJ2-7	TRBD2	CASSVGLAATYEQYF	TGTGCCAGCAGCGTAGGACTAGCGGCAACCTACGAGCAGTACTTC
TRBV19	.	TRBJ2-7	.	CASSPNTGQIDYEQYF	TGTGCCAGTAGTCCCAACACCGGACAGATCGACTACGAGCAGTACTTC
TRBV4-1	.	TRBJ2-2	.	CASSQDIGVTGELFF	TGCGCCAGCAGCCAAGATATCGGGGTCACCGGGGAGCTGTTTTTT
TRBV6-6	.	TRBJ1-2	.	CASRGGREYGYTF	TGTGCCAGCCGTGGCGGTAGGGAGTATGGCTACACCTTC
TRBV9	.	TRBJ2-3	.	CASSVEGQPTDTQYF	TGTGCCAGCAGCGTAGAGGGACAACCCACAGATACGCAGTATTTT
TRBV29-1	.	TRBJ1-6	TRBD1	CSAKMQGANSPLHF	TGCAGCGCCAAGATGCAGGGGGCGAATTCACCCCTCCACTTT
TRBV7-2	.	TRBJ1-1	TRBD1	CASSSRGRLNTEAFF	TGTGCCAGCAGCTCCAGGGGGCGACTGAACACTGAAGCTTTCTTT
TRBV4-2	.	TRBJ2-7	TRBD2	CASSQEGSGGITYEQYF	TGTGCCAGCAGCCAAGAAGGGAGCGGGGGGATCACCTACGAGCAGTACTTC
TRBV27	.	TRBJ2-1	TRBD2	CASSPRLAGEPYNEQFF	TGTGCCAGCAGTCCACGACTAGCGGGAGAACCCTACAATGAGCAGTTCTTC
TRBV7-2	.	TRBJ2-2	TRBD1	CASSPGTGGAGELFF	TGTGCCAGCAGTCCCGGGACAGGGGGGGCCGGGGAGCTGTTTTTT
TRBV27	.	TRBJ2-7	.	CASSLAGTGSYEQYF	TGTGCCAGCAGTTTAGCAGGGACTGGCTCCTACGAGCAGTACTTC
TRBV28	.	TRBJ1-5	.	CATISSPGVNQPQHF	TGTGCCACTATAAGCTCGCCGGGAGTCAATCAGCCCCAGCATTTT
TRBV19	few	TRBJ2-7	TRBD1	CASRGQGIHEQYF	TGTGCCAGTAGGGGACAGGGCATCCACGAGCAGTACTTC
TRBV10-3	.	TRBJ1-2	TRBD1	CAISELIQGQPAYGYTF	TGTGCCATCAGTGAGTTGATTCAGGGACAGCCGGCGTATGGCTACACCTTC
TRBV6-5	.	TRBJ2-5	.	CASSSSVGGWETQYF	TGTGCCAGCAGTTCCTCCGTGGGAGGCTGGGAGACCCAGTACTTC
TRBV5-1	.	TRBJ2-5	TRBD2	CASSLYSRLAGIQETQYF	TGCGCCAGCAGCTTGTATTCCAGACTAGCGGGGATACAAGAGACCCAGTACTTC
TRBV6-6	once	TRBJ1-2	TRBD1	CASSLGQGAVYGYTF	TGTGCCAGCAGCCTGGGACAGGGGGCCGTCTATGGCTACACCTTC
TRBV14	.	TRBJ2-7	TRBD1	CASSPGTGLYEQYF	TGTGCCAGCAGCCCCGGGACAGGGCTCTACGAGCAGTACTTC
TRBV27	.	TRBJ1-1	.	CASSIGQNTEAFF	TGTGCCAGCAGTATCGGACAAAACACTGAAGCTTTCTTT
TRBV6-1	.	TRBJ2-7	.	CASSEALSVVSEQYF	TGTGCCAGCAGTGAAGCCCTAAGCGTGGTGTCCGAGCAGTACTTC
TRBV4-3	.	TRBJ2-2	TRBD2	CASSQDLWAGGPDTGELFF	TGCGCCAGCAGCCAAGATCTTTGGGCGGGGGGGCCTGACACCGGGGAGCTGTTTTTT
TRBV30	.	TRBJ2-2	TRBD2	CAWTLGLDFGGELFF	TGTGCCTGGACCCTCGGACTAGACTTCGGCGGGGAGCTGTTTTTT
TRBV7-6	.	TRBJ1-6	TRBD1	CASSLVGTGGNSPLHF	TGTGCCAGCAGCTTAGTTGGGACAGGGGGGAATTCACCCCTCCACTTT
TRBV25-1	.	TRBJ2-7	TRBD2	CATPGGTYEQYF	TGTGCCACCCCGGGAGGGACCTACGAGCAGTACTTC
TRBV5-8	.	TRBJ2-1	TRBD2	CASSLRLAGAHYNEQFF	TGTGCCAGCAGCCTAAGACTAGCGGGAGCCCACTACAATGAGCAGTTCTTC
TRBV29-1	.	TRBJ2-5	TRBD1	CSVHQGAAETQYF	TGCAGCGTTCATCAGGGGGCTGCGGAGACCCAGTACTTC
TRBV10-3	.	TRBJ2-3	TRBD2	CAVQRGDNTDTQYF	TGTGCCGTACAGCGGGGGGATAACACAGATACGCAGTATTTT
TRBV7-9	.	TRBJ1-2	.	CASSFTGYGYTF	TGTGCCAGCAGCTTCACAGGGTATGGCTACACCTTC
TRBV27	.	TRBJ2-3	.	CASSLSPGADTQYF	TGTGCCAGCAGTTTATCCCCAGGGGCGGATACGCAGTATTTT
TRBV5-6	.	TRBJ1-4	TRBD1	CASSPRQGRTNEKLFF	TGTGCCAGCAGCCCACGACAGGGGCGAACTAATGAAAAACTGTTTTTT
TRBV6-5	.	TRBJ2-1	.	CASSPPERASEQFF	TGTGCCAGCAGCCCACCGGAGAGGGCTAGTGAGCAGTTCTTC